The 20 T cell receptor beta chains below were found in one sample sequenced in a study of control samples from healthy donors and cancer patients (dated by TCRdb to about 2020). Libraries were built with the immunoSEQ multiplex PCR assay. As stored in TCRdb, this immuneACCESS dataset retains in-frame rearrangements with V and J assigned. A fraction of the clones does not appear; measured against another copy, unresolved V genes explain less than half of the discrepancy, and the remainder lacks a known reason. This sample gives about 140,000 clones in total; less than 95% of them show up just once. The ten most abundant clones make up around 7.3% of the sample. Sample: blood. The receptors were sampled from a man aged 18 to 35 in good health.

The chain uses TRBV6-5 and TRBJ2-3, with D possibly called TRBD1 or TRBD2 (6 bases each). V was shortened by 5 bases and J by 11 bases, with 20 bases between the two germline ends. The CDR3 extends over 14 amino acids. The germline V gene has CDR1 MNHEY and CDR2 SVGAGI. CDR3 nucleotide sequence: TGTGCCAGCAGTCGCCGGGACACCAAGGGGGGGCAGTATTTT. Protein sequence: CASSRRDTKGGQYF.

V usage is TRBV19 and J usage is TRBJ1-5; a possible D gene is TRBD1 (5 bases). The V gene lost 3 bases and the J gene lost 6 bases, with 18 bases spanning the gap. The germline V gene has CDR1 LNHDA and CDR2 SQIVND (reference sequence). The CDR3 covers 16 residues. The DNA of the CDR3 is TGTGCCAGTAGTATCCCCCCCGGGGGGTTGGCTCAGCCCCAGCATTTT. It yields the protein CASSIPPGGLAQPQHF.

The chain has TRBV9 and TRBJ2-7, with TRBD1 identical over 9 bases. The CDR3 is made up of 15 amino acids. Per the germline V gene, CDR1 is SGDLS and CDR2 is YYNGEE. The J segment lost 4 bases and the V segment lost 4 bases, leaving 9 bases of the junction unmatched. Written as DNA, the CDR3 is TGTGCCAGCAGCCCAACGGGACAGGGTACGTACGAGCAGTACTTC. Its translation is CASSPTGQGTYEQYF.

The chain joins TRBV7-3 to TRBJ1-6; 7 nucleotides agree with TRBD1. The CDR3 sequence is 14 residues long. CDR1 is SGHTA and CDR2 is FQGTGA in the germline V gene. Unmatched junction bases numbered 3, after V lost 3 bases and J lost 7 bases. CDR3 residues: CASSFSGGNSPLHF. As DNA, the CDR3 is TGTGCCAGCAGCTTCTCAGGGGGGAATTCACCCCTCCACTTT.

The genes are TRBV24-1 and TRBJ2-3; D call uncertain. Between the trimmed V and J ends, which lost 3 bases and 6 bases, there was a span of 6 bases. The CDR3 runs 12 residues. Germline-derived CDR1 and CDR2 are KGHDR and SFDVKD. CDR3 in amino acids: CATSDREDTQYF. Here the CDR3 DNA reads TGTGCCACCAGTGATCGTGAGGATACGCAGTATTTT.

The chain recombines TRBV11-2 with TRBJ2-5; possibly TRBD2 for D (5 bases). The CDR3 has 16 residues. The V end lost 6 bases, the J end lost 4 bases, and 21 bases lay between the germline ends. Germline V lookup: CDR1 SGHAT, CDR2 FQNNGV. CDR3 region: CASRLPGFSARETQYF. CDR3 coding DNA: TGTGCCAGCAGACTTCCGGGATTCTCGGCTCGAGAGACCCAGTACTTC.

The chain combines TRBV7-2 with TRBJ1-2, with D hard to call. This CDR3 spans 15 amino acids. From germline, CDR1 is SGHTA and CDR2 FQGNSA. Trimming shortened V by 4 bases and J by 5 bases, and 17 bases separated the two germline ends. The CDR3 sequence: CASSSSAGAGYGYTF. The CDR3 region has the DNA TGTGCCAGCAGCTCCTCCGCGGGCGCTGGGTATGGCTACACCTTC.

A note on this clone: A read error may produce the germline difference seen at one junction end. The rearrangement links TRBV27 to TRBJ1-2; D is perhaps TRBD1 (5 bases). The CDR3 extends over 16 amino acids. Germline V gene lookup returns CDR1 MNHEY and CDR2 SMNVEV (reference sequence). CDR3 nucleotides: TGTGCCAGCAGCCCCGGGACGAGGCCCTCTAAATATGGCTACACCTTC. It specifies CASSPGTRPSKYGYTF.

The rearrangement links TRBV30 to TRBJ2-4, with D unclear. Germline CDR1 reads GTSNPN; CDR2 reads SVGIG (reference sequence). The CDR3 runs 13 residues. V was trimmed by 6 bases and J by 7 bases, leaving 16 bases between them. The CDR3 DNA reads as TGTGCCTGCCGGGCAGGTGACGAGAACATTCAGTACTTC. It yields the protein CACRAGDENIQYF.

The CDR3 nucleotides are TGTGCCAGCAGTCCCACTGACAGGGGGGAGACCCAGTACTTC. Encoded protein: CASSPTDRGETQYF. This chain uses TRBV28 with TRBJ2-5, with 9 bases identical to TRBD1. Germline V gene data show CDR1 as MDHEN and CDR2 as SYDVKM. The J segment lost 5 bases and the V segment lost 5 bases, leaving 6 bases of the junction unmatched. This CDR3 has 14 amino acids.

The CDR3 DNA sequence: TGTGCCACCATAGCCTCGACAGATAGGGGGGTCAATCAGCCCCAGCATTTT. Translation: CATIASTDRGVNQPQHF. The gene calls are TRBV15 and TRBJ1-5; weak D call: TRBD1 (6 bases). The CDR3 has 17 amino acids. Germline V gene sequence: CDR1 LNHNV, CDR2 YYDKDF (reference sequence). V gave up 7 bases and J gave up 3 bases, with 22 bases separating them.

The chain links TRBV5-1 to TRBJ2-7; 10 bases map to TRBD1. Germline V gene sequence: CDR1 SGHRS, CDR2 YFSETQ. Germline trimming cut 0 bases from V and 3 bases from J; bases unmatched to any gene: 3. The CDR3 has 15 amino acids. CDR3 residues: CASSLVGQGDYEQYF. For the CDR3, the DNA is TGCGCCAGCAGCTTGGTTGGACAGGGGGACTACGAGCAGTACTTC.

The rearrangement joins TRBV2 to TRBJ2-2; D is unclear. Trimming removed 6 bases at V and 2 bases at J, with 10 bases between. Looked up from germline, CDR1 is SNHLY and CDR2 is FYNNEI. The CDR3 extends over 14 amino acids. The CDR3 protein is CASRETVNTGELFF. Written as DNA, the CDR3 is TGTGCCAGCAGGGAGACTGTTAACACCGGGGAGCTGTTTTTT.

The chain uses TRBV5-1 and TRBJ1-6; 8 bases fit TRBD1. The CDR3 length is 17 residues. CDR1 and CDR2 from the germline V gene are SGHRS and YFSETQ. The trim removed 4 bases at V and 8 bases at J, leaving 14 bases unmatched. The DNA for the CDR3 is TGCGCCAGCAGCCTCCACCCGCAGGGGGCGGTTGATTCACCCCTCCACTTT. This translates into CASSLHPQGAVDSPLHF.

The chain has TRBV19 and TRBJ1-1; D gene uncertain. V was clipped by 10 bases and J by 0 bases, with 15 bases between them. Germline CDR1 and CDR2: LNHDA and SQIVND (reference sequence). This CDR3 is 14 amino acids long. CDR3 in DNA: TGTGCCACCACGAAGCAGAATTTGAACACTGAAGCTTTCTTT. This translates into CATTKQNLNTEAFF.

The rearrangement links TRBV3-1 (or the pseudogene TRBV3-2) to TRBJ1-2; possible D gene TRBD1, 5 bases. The V gene's germline CDR1 is LGHDT and CDR2 YNNKEL (reference sequence). V was cut by 5 bases and J by 2 bases, with 9 bases left in between. The CDR3 has 13 amino acids. The CDR3 sequence is CASSGGANYGYTF. The CDR3 DNA reads TGTGCCAGCAGCGGCGGGGCCAACTATGGCTACACCTTC.

The rearrangement links TRBV18 to TRBJ1-2, with D perhaps matching TRBD1 (6 bases). The CDR3 has 15 amino acids. V was pared by 5 bases and J by 8 bases, with 21 bases between. CDR1 and CDR2 from the germline V gene are KGHSH and LQKENI. The CDR3 loop is CASSAQGSILSGYTF. DNA of the CDR3: TGTGCCAGCTCAGCACAGGGTTCCATCCTTTCCGGCTACACCTTC. Combining the CDR3 with reference TRBV18 and TRBJ1-2 gives the whole variable domain NAGVMQNPRHLVRRRGQEARLRCSPMKGHSHVYWYRQLPEEGLKFMVYLQKENIIDESGMPKERFSAEFPKEGPSILRIQQVVRGDSAAYFCASSAQGSILSGYTFGSGTRLTVV.

The genes are TRBV5-6 and TRBJ2-7, with D perhaps matching TRBD2 (6 bases). The germline CDR1 and CDR2 sequences are SGHDT and YYEEEE. CDR3 size: 15 residues. The ends were cut back, 7 bases at V and 7 bases at J, with 24 bases in the middle. DNA for the CDR3: TGTGCCAGCGGGACTCTAGGGTTCCTGAGTTGGGAGCAGTACTTC. Its protein is CASGTLGFLSWEQYF.

V and J are TRBV6-2 or TRBV6-3 and TRBJ2-7; TRBD1 is a possible D gene (6 bases). V dropped 2 bases and J dropped 6 bases, with 11 bases sitting between them. Germline values: CDR1 MNHEY, CDR2 SVGEGT. This CDR3 is built from 13 residues. The chain's CDR3 is CASSYRQASEQYF. In nucleotides, the CDR3 is TGTGCCAGCAGTTACCGACAGGCTTCCGAGCAGTACTTC.

The CDR3 DNA reads TGTGCCAGCAGCGGACCCGGGACGGGAGGCACTGAAGCTTTCTTT. Its protein product is CASSGPGTGGTEAFF. This rearrangement joins TRBV5-6 to TRBJ1-1; TRBD1 might be the D (5 bases). The V gene's germline CDR1 is SGHDT and CDR2 YYEEEE. V lost 4 bases to trimming and J lost 4 bases, with 17 bases between them. The CDR3 has 15 amino acids.